The T cell receptor (beta chain) under discussion was sequenced for a study of control samples from healthy donors and cancer patients (dated by TCRdb to about 2020). Library prep was done by the immunoSEQ multiplex PCR assay. The source is immuneACCESS, and TCRdb retained only in-frame sequences with V and J called. Part of the clones is not carried over; for the studies checked, unresolved V genes explain less than half of this, and the remainder is unexplained. The sample includes some 64,000 clones, with approximately 90% observed a single time. Clones ranked in the top ten supply 1.2% of the sample. In the case of this clone: Its antigen is unknown. Per-nucleotide qualities are absent, and no much larger clonotype sits a single base away.

Sequencing was performed on PBMCs. The clonotype was recovered from a woman aged 45-65 years with colorectal cancer.

The nucleotides are TGTGCCAGCAGCTTGACAACTCAGGGATCCAAGACCCAGTACTTC. It specifies CASSLTTQGSKTQYF. This receptor chain uses TRBV7-2 and TRBJ2-5; the D segment could be TRBD1, given 5 matching bases. V sheds 3 bases and J sheds 6 bases, leaving 17 bases between their ends. Measured from the cysteine to the phenylalanine, the CDR3 is 15 residues long. This entry keeps only the CDR3 DNA: 45 bases, framed from base 1. In the germline V gene, CDR1 corresponds to SGHTA and CDR2 to FQGNSA.